This passage covers 16 T cell receptor beta chains from one sample sequenced in a study of blood T cell repertoires in COVID-19. The assay was immunoSEQ multiplex PCR, and TCRdb's table has in-frame clones only and misses some. This sample has about 110,000 clones; 69% occur once, and the top ten carry about 6.5%. The sequenced sample was peripheral blood. These TCRs come from an elderly man with acute or convalescent COVID-19.

This chain joins TRBV29-1 and TRBJ2-2; a possible D gene is TRBD2 (6 bases). CDR3 size: 14 residues. CDR1 and CDR2 (germline): SQVTM, ANQGSEA. V lost 4 bases and J lost 1, with 10 bases in between. Here the CDR3 DNA reads TGCAGCGTTGTAATTAGCGGGAACACCGGGGAGCTGTTTTTT. Its translation is CSVVISGNTGELFF.

The rearrangement uses TRBV4-3 and TRBJ1-4; a possible D gene is TRBD1 (6 bases). The ends were cut back, 0 bases at V and 3 bases at J, with 8 bases in the middle. This CDR3 is 15 amino acids long. Per germline, CDR1 LGHNA and CDR2 YSLEER. CDR3 loop: CASSQDRTANEKLFF. CDR3 nucleotides: TGCGCCAGCAGCCAAGATCGGACAGCTAATGAAAAACTGTTTTTT.

This rearrangement joins TRBV28 to TRBJ2-7; 7 bases map to TRBD2. The CDR3 has 14 amino acids. With 4 bases clipped from V and 2 bases from J, the junction kept 5 bases outside the gene matches. Germline V gene data show CDR1 as MDHEN and CDR2 as SYDVKM. The DNA of the CDR3 is TGTGCCAGCAGTTCCGGGACTAATACCTACGAGCAGTACTTC. Translation: CASSSGTNTYEQYF.

This rearrangement joins TRBV3-1 (or the pseudogene TRBV3-2) to TRBJ2-7, with TRBD2 identical over 8 bases. V gave up 4 bases and J gave up 3 bases; unmatched junction bases: 14. The CDR3 contains 17 residues. Looked up from germline, CDR1 is LGHDT and CDR2 is YNNKEL (reference sequence). In nucleotides, the CDR3 is TGTGCCAGCAGCCGCCGGTCAGGGAGACTAGCGAACTACGAGCAGTACTTC. This translates into CASSRRSGRLANYEQYF.

The chain uses TRBV5-1 and TRBJ2-1; 9 bases are a match to TRBD2. V lost 4 bases and J lost 6; bases outside the gene matches: 8. The germline CDR1 and CDR2 sequences are SGHRS and YFSETQ. The CDR3 consists of 15 residues. This chain's CDR3 is CASSETSGTINEQFF. CDR3 nucleotides: TGCGCCAGCAGCGAGACTAGCGGAACCATCAATGAGCAGTTCTTC.

This chain links TRBV19 with TRBJ2-3, with a weak D call TRBD1 (5 bases). Looked up from germline, CDR1 is LNHDA and CDR2 is SQIVND (reference sequence). The V end lost 4 bases, the J end lost 7 bases, and 12 bases lay between the germline ends. The CDR3 runs to 13 residues. The CDR3 sequence is CASSRQGWNTQYF. CDR3 in DNA: TGTGCCAGTAGTAGGCAGGGATGGAATACGCAGTATTTT. Full variable domain (remainder filled in from reference TRBV19 and TRBJ2-3): DGGITQSPKYLFRKEGQNVTLSCEQNLNHDAMYWYRQDPGQGLRLIYYSQIVNDFQKGDIAEGYSVSREKKESFPLTVTSAQKNPTAFYLCASSRQGWNTQYFGPGTRLTVL.

The chain employs TRBV5-4 and TRBJ1-4, with a weak D call TRBD1 (5 bases). The CDR3 sequence is 15 residues long. CDR1 and CDR2 from the germline V gene are SGHNT and YYREEE (reference sequence). V lost 4 bases, J lost 2 bases, and 12 bases lay in between. Here the CDR3 DNA reads TGTGCCAGCAGCCCGACGGGGGGGACTAATGAAAAACTGTTTTTT. This gives the protein CASSPTGGTNEKLFF.

The chain uses TRBV28 and TRBJ2-6; weak D call: TRBD2 (5 bases). Per germline, CDR1 MDHEN and CDR2 SYDVKM. Trimming stripped 6 bases from V and 1 base from J, with 10 bases between. The CDR3 totals 15 residues. The CDR3 region is CASSYGKSGANVLTF. CDR3 nucleotide sequence: TGTGCCAGCAGCTACGGGAAATCTGGGGCCAACGTCCTGACTTTC.

The rearrangement joins TRBV7-2 to TRBJ2-2; 10 bases match TRBD2. Germline lookup yields CDR1 SGHTA and CDR2 FQGNSA. V lost 1 base to trimming and J lost 6 bases; unmatched junction nucleotides: 8. The CDR3 has 17 amino acids. CDR3 nucleotides: TGTGCCAGCAGCTTAGGAGGGTTAGCGGGAGGCGCCGGGGAGCTGTTTTTT. The encoded protein is CASSLGGLAGGAGELFF.

This clone was observed a few times. The genes are TRBV7-9 and TRBJ2-7; TRBD2 might be the D (5 bases). The CDR3 extends over 14 amino acids. V was pared by 5 bases and J by 1 base, with 12 bases between. Germline CDR1 reads SEHNR; CDR2 reads FQNEAQ (reference sequence). The CDR3 sequence: CASSPGLGSYEQYF. CDR3 in DNA: TGTGCCAGCAGCCCAGGACTTGGGTCCTACGAGCAGTACTTC.

The V call is TRBV3-1 (or the pseudogene TRBV3-2), the J call TRBJ2-7, with 9 bases aligning to TRBD1. Losses at the gene ends were 1 base for V and 3 bases for J; bases not matched to a gene: 4. This CDR3 comprises 15 residues. The germline CDR1 and CDR2 sequences are LGHDT and YNNKEL (reference sequence). The CDR3 sequence: CASSQGRTGVYEQYF. CDR3 in DNA: TGTGCCAGCAGCCAAGGTCGGACAGGGGTCTACGAGCAGTACTTC.

Details on this clone: Other DNA sequences of this sample code for an identical CDR3. The chain employs TRBV5-6 and TRBJ2-7; 10 bases map to TRBD1. The germline V gene encodes CDR1 SGHDT and CDR2 YYEEEE. Germline trimming cut 3 bases from V and 2 bases from J; bases unmatched to any gene: 5. The CDR3 contains 15 residues. CDR3 nucleotide sequence: TGTGCCAGCAGCTATGGACAGGGGGGGACCTACGAGCAGTACTTC. The encoded protein is CASSYGQGGTYEQYF.

The rearrangement links TRBV10-2 to TRBJ1-1; a possible D gene is TRBD1 (6 bases). Germline CDR1 is WSHSY and CDR2 is SAAADI. Between the trimmed V and J ends, which lost 8 bases and 6 bases, there was a span of 19 bases. The CDR3 length is 14 residues. CDR3 protein: CASENPGAGAEAFF. CDR3 DNA sequence: TGCGCCAGCGAAAATCCAGGGGCTGGGGCTGAAGCTTTCTTT.

The sample holds a few counts of this clone. V is TRBV2 and J is TRBJ2-3; D not resolved. The CDR3 extends over 14 amino acids. Looked up from germline, CDR1 is SNHLY and CDR2 is FYNNEI. Trimming left V 4 bases short and J 0 bases short, with 8 bases between. DNA for the CDR3: TGTGCCAGCAGTGTTGGGCTTAGCACAGATACGCAGTATTTT. This sequence encodes CASSVGLSTDTQYF. The full variable domain, with the rest looked up from reference TRBV2 and TRBJ2-3, is EPEVTQTPSHQVTQMGQEVILRCVPISNHLYFYWYRQILGQKVEFLVSFYNNEISEKSEIFDDQFSVERPDGSNFTLKIRSTKLEDSAMYFCASSVGLSTDTQYFGPGTRLTVL.

The V and J genes are TRBV11-2 and TRBJ2-6; TRBD2 aligns across 7 bases. This CDR3 region has 17 residues. Trimming took 6 bases from V and 0 from J; bases not matched to a gene: 8. From germline, CDR1 is SGHAT and CDR2 FQNNGV. The CDR3 loop is CASRWEGPPSGANVLTF. Written as DNA, the CDR3 is TGTGCCAGCAGATGGGAGGGACCTCCCTCTGGGGCCAACGTCCTGACTTTC.

The chain recombines TRBV4-3 with TRBJ2-3, with 8 nucleotides matching TRBD2. Per germline, CDR1 LGHNA and CDR2 YSLEER. The V and J ends lost 0 bases and 10 bases, in that order; junction bases with no gene match: 3. The length of the CDR3 is 13 residues. The CDR3 DNA follows: TGCGCCAGCAGCCAAGATCTACTAGCGGCGCAGTATTTT. This encodes CASSQDLLAAQYF.